One T cell receptor (beta chain) is described in this entry. In its sample, this clonotype was seen many times. No antigen is known for it. Within one base of it there is no much larger clone, and no base qualities were kept. As encoded in the germline V gene, CDR1 is LGHNA while CDR2 is YSLEER. V is pared back by 0 bases and J by 2 bases, with 13 bases lying between the germline termini. From its cysteine to its phenylalanine, the CDR3 spans 17 amino acids. The kept DNA is CDR3 alone, 51 bases in frame from the first base. The data derive from a study of molecular identifiers for immune sequencing clone quantification (dated by TCRdb to 2016 to 2019). For the study in its entirety: For a replicate experiment, RNA from 20,000 or 100,000 naive CD8 T cells was divided into five aliquots, and four of the five aliquots were sequenced. The study was a methods study using CD8 T cells to benchmark molecular-identifier clustering-based TCR repertoire sequencing (MIDCIRS) and TCR RNA copy counting. Study-level results and caveats: Clones above 20 RNA copies held over 98% of molecules in CMV-specific effector cells but under 1% in naive cells. Spiked-in Jurkat TCR RNA equivalent to a single cell was reported to be detectable even among some 910,000 naive CD8 T cells. When barcode sub-clustering was omitted, TCR diversity was inflated by chimeric consensus sequences, with chimeras reaching as high as 47%. Highly expanded clone sizes could be underestimated because identical TCR molecules may share a barcode. Naive libraries contained spiked-in Jurkat TCR RNA (around eleven copies' worth), which is not part of the donor repertoire. Modeling indicated about 3 TCR RNA copies recovered per cell, compared with about ten by digital PCR, which implies a capture efficiency of approximately 30%.

The library came from PCR. The data were produced on a NextSeq 500. Preparation of bulk TCR libraries followed a previously described approach, with the TCR primers listed in Table S5. Total RNA was purified with the Qiagen AllPrep DNA/RNA kit. Before analysis, reads from multiple sequencing runs of one library were combined. As for how the authors treated the data: Reads were retained only if the reads had an exact TCR constant sequence, and the retained reads were trimmed to 150 nt and grouped according to their 12-nt molecular barcodes. Reads in each barcode group were sub-clustered using a 15% Levenshtein threshold, and a quality-weighted consensus sequence was built for each RNA molecule. Non-functional sequences were removed, as were lower-count sequences one edit away from another. On the basis of fitting two negative binomial distributions, barcode sub-clusters with fewer than 20% of the maximum read count were discarded. The raw public reads went through TCRdb reprocessing: fastp at Q25, MiXCR clone calling, in-frame beta chains kept. Each CDR3 protein appears once, grouped with its most common genes and DNA. The authors' filters were not applied to this entry. This sample comprises over 85,000 distinct CDR3 sequences, about 23% of them detected only once. In total, the top ten clones hold 0.78% of the sample.

Naive CD8 T cell libraries were made from about 21,000 to 970,000 sorted cells using 10%, 30% or 50% of purified RNA. Naive CD8 T cells were FACS-sorted as CD8+CD4-CCR7+CD45RA+ on a BD FACSAria II into RLT Plus buffer. Around 10 TCR copies' worth of Jurkat RNA were spiked into roughly 20,000-1,000,000 naive CD8 T cell samples to test detection sensitivity. Enrichment of CD8 T cells was done with RosetteSep CD8+ T Cell Enrichment Cocktail plus Ficoll-Paque, and ACK red cell lysis came afterward. The chain was built from TRBV4-3 and TRBJ1-4, and TRBD1 may be the D gene, going by 5 matching bases. The source is a human donor in good health. Some libraries in this study had Jurkat cell RNA spiked in. What was sequenced was naive CD8+ T cells from blood, with Jurkat cell RNA spiked in. The sample's cell subset or site label, in plain terms: FACS-sorted CD8+CD4-CCR7+CD45RA+ naive T cells. This receptor carries the CDR3 CASSQDSRGMTNEKLFF. The base sequence is TGCGCCAGCAGCCAAGATTCCCGGGGCATGACTAATGAAAAACTGTTTTTT.